The present entry profiles one TCR beta chain with its context. Its antigen is unknown. PCR employed 60 Vbeta and 13 Jbeta primers. Only in-frame clones appear in the TCRdb table, and some are missing; sequencing was by immunoSEQ multiplex PCR. The table records about 120,000 clones, around 80% of them present only once. The data stem from a study of cytomegalovirus exposure and HLA in healthy donors. CDR3 size: 14 residues. Germline CDR1 is SGDLS and CDR2 is YYNGEE. Trimming pared 4 bases from V and 2 bases from J, leaving 13 bases between. General study results and limits: The authors later linked a missense DCLRE1C variant to TCR beta V- and J-gene trimming. Only CMV serostatus was available as immune exposure information. Researchers reported that a few CMV-associated chains were confirmed in vitro as CMV antigen-specific. There were 150 or so TCR beta chains listed as cytomegalovirus-associated.

This TCR derives from a woman aged 40 to 50 in good health and CMV-seropositive. Sequenced material: PBMCs. The chain has TRBV9 and TRBJ2-7; the D gene is possibly TRBD2 (6 bases). The CDR3 here is CASSPGDGPYEQYF. In DNA form, the CDR3 reads TGTGCCAGCAGCCCGGGGGACGGACCCTACGAGCAGTACTTC.